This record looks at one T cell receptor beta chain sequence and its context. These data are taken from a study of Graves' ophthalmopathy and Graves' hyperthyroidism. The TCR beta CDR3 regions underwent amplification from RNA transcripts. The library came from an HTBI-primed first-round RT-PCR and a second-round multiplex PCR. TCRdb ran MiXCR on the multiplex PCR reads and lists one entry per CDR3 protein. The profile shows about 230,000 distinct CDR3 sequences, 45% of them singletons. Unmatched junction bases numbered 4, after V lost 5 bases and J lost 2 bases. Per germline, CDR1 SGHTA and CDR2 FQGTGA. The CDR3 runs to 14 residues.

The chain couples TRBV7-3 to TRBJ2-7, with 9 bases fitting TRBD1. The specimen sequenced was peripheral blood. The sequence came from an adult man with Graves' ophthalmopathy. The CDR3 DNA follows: TGTGCCAGCAGCAAGGGGGACAGGGCCTACGAGCAGTACTTC. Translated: CASSKGDRAYEQYF.